This T cell receptor beta chain emerged from a study of cytomegalovirus exposure and HLA in healthy donors. Study outcomes and limitations: There was a cluster of highly shared sequence variants that was likely a sequencing artifact.

On this clone itself: Its antigen is still unknown.

CDR3 size: 14 residues. The germline V gene has CDR1 WNHNN and CDR2 SYGVQD (reference sequence). Trimming cost V 6 bases and J 1 base; bases outside gene matches: 1. PCR involved 60 Vbeta and 13 Jbeta primers. The repertoire was sequenced with immunoSEQ multiplex PCR; TCRdb's copy has only in-frame clones and lacks some. The profile shows approximately 99,000 clones, around 72% of them singletons. The clonotype originates from a man aged 35-49 years in good health and CMV-seronegative. J is TRBJ2-2 and V is TRBV10-1, with 8 bases matching TRBD1. Material for sequencing was PBMCs. This CDR3 reads CASRGQGNTGELFF. Written as DNA, the CDR3 is TGCGCCAGCAGAGGACAGGGGAACACCGGGGAGCTGTTTTTT.